This T cell receptor (beta chain) was recovered during a study of shared clonotypes between healthy human individuals. Selected positively for CCR7 and CD45RO-negative, naive CD8 cells excluded terminally differentiated effector memory CD45RA+ cells. Remarks on this clone: Its antigen is as yet unknown. The junction differs from germline at one of its ends, possibly a read error.

Profiled with immunoSEQ multiplex PCR; TCRdb holds only in-frame clones, not every one. The sample carries about 2,200,000 clones, 85% to 95% recorded once. Per germline, CDR1 SGHNT and CDR2 YENEEA. CDR3 length equals 12 residues. Study-wide results and limits: Inspection by rarefaction showed sorted-subset sequencing to be incomplete despite large depth. Limited genetic and exposure-history diversity came from having few donors.

The sample taken for sequencing was naive CD8+ T cells from PBMCs. The chain employs TRBV11-3 and TRBJ2-2; 7 nucleotides line up with TRBD2. This TCR came from a man between 18 and 29 years old in good health. Some clones in this sample may be carry-over from other donors' samples. CDR3 amino acids: CASSLEAGDLFF. The CDR3 region has the DNA TGTGCCAGCAGCTTAGAGGCGGGGGATCTGTTTTTT.